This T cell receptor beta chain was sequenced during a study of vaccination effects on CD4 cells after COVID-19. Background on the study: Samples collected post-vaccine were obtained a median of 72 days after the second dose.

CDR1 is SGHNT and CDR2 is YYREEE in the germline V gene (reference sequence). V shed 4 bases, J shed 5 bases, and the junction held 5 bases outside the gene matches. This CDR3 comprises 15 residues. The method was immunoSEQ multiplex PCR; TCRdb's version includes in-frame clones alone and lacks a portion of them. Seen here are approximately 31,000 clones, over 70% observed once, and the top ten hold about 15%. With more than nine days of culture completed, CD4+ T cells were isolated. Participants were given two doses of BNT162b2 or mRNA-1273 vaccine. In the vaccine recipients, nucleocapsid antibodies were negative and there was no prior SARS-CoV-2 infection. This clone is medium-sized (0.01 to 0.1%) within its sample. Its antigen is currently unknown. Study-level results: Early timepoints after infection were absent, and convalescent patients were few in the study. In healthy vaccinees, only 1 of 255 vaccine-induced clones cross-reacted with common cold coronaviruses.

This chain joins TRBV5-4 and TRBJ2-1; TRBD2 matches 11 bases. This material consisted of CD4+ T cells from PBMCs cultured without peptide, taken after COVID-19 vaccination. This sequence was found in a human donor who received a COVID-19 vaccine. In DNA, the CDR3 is TGTGCCAGCAGCCTTACTAGCGGGGGCCACAATGAGCAGTTCTTC. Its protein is CASSLTSGGHNEQFF.